These 16 T cell receptor beta chains were sequenced from one sample in a study of shared clonotypes between healthy human individuals. This table comes from immunoSEQ multiplex PCR, and its TCRdb copy is limited to in-frame clones, with some not included. This table has hundreds of thousands of clones, more than 70% appearing once. Sequencing used memory CD4+ T cells sorted from blood. As for subset: CD45RA-negative fraction. All receptors come from a woman aged 30 to 39 in good health.

In its sample, this clone was seen a few times. V usage is TRBV5-1 and J usage is TRBJ2-3; TRBD2 matches 10 bases. Trimming removed 0 bases from V and 4 bases from J; junction bases left unmatched: 2. Germline values: CDR1 SGHRS, CDR2 YFSETQ. CDR3 length: 15 residues. DNA of the CDR3: TGCGCCAGCAGCTTGGCTAGCGGGAGTGCAGATACGCAGTATTTT. Amino acid sequence: CASSLASGSADTQYF.

This clone was found a few times. The chain links TRBV28 to TRBJ2-1; 9 nucleotides match TRBD1. J lost 6 bases, V lost 6 bases, and 15 bases had no gene match. CDR3 size: 17 residues. Germline CDR1 reads MDHEN; CDR2 reads SYDVKM. CDR3 residues: CASRLFFPGQGFNEQFF. Here the CDR3 DNA reads TGTGCCAGCAGACTCTTCTTTCCGGGACAGGGATTCAATGAGCAGTTCTTC.

The CDR3 here is CATSRSGTASQETQYF. The CDR3 coding sequence is TGTGCCACCAGCAGATCCGGGACAGCGAGCCAAGAGACCCAGTACTTC. The genes are TRBV15 and TRBJ2-5, with 7 bases matching TRBD1. The germline gives CDR1 LNHNV, CDR2 YYDKDF (reference sequence). The CDR3 totals 16 residues. V shed 2 bases, J shed 1 base, and the junction held 7 bases outside the gene matches.

The gene calls are TRBV6-4 and TRBJ2-1; D might be TRBD2 (5 bases). Germline lookup yields CDR1 MRHNA and CDR2 SNTAGT. The germline V and J ends were trimmed by 0 bases and 0 bases, with 9 bases remaining between them. There are 16 residues in the CDR3. The DNA of the CDR3 is TGTGCCAGCAGTGACTCGGTTCGGGACTCCTACAATGAGCAGTTCTTC. Translating it yields CASSDSVRDSYNEQFF.

The chain uses TRBV7-9 and TRBJ2-5; 9 bases are shared with TRBD2. The germline V gene has CDR1 SEHNR and CDR2 FQNEAQ (reference sequence). There are 15 residues in the CDR3. The J segment lost 5 bases and the V segment lost 3 bases, leaving 7 bases of the junction unmatched. CDR3 DNA: TGTGCCAGCAGCTTTAGTGCGGCGGGGGGGGAGACCCAGTACTTC. It encodes CASSFSAAGGETQYF.

V usage is TRBV7-4 and J usage is TRBJ2-6; D remains ambiguous. V shed 3 bases and J shed 1 base, with 4 bases lying between them. CDR1 and CDR2 (germline): SGHVT, SQSDAQ. CDR3 size: 14 residues. In DNA form, the CDR3 reads TGTGCCAGCAGCTTCTCTTCTGGGGCCAACGTCCTGACTTTC. It is translated as CASSFSSGANVLTF.

This clone was recorded only once. The same CDR3 is also encoded by other DNA sequences in this sample. The chain has TRBV29-1 and TRBJ2-3, with D perhaps assigned TRBD1 or TRBD2 (5 bases each). Trimming stripped 6 bases from V and 1 base from J, with 11 bases between. The CDR3 covers 13 residues. Germline V gene data show CDR1 as SQVTM and CDR2 as ANQGSEA. In DNA form, the CDR3 reads TGCAGCGTATCGGGACCCGGCACAGATACGCAGTATTTT. Amino acid sequence: CSVSGPGTDTQYF.

This clone was found many times. The chain recombines TRBV29-1 with TRBJ2-5; D remains ambiguous. This CDR3 has 11 residues. CDR1 SQVTM and CDR2 ANQGSEA come from the germline V gene. Trimming stripped 5 bases from V and 5 bases from J, with 9 bases between. CDR3 DNA: TGCAGCGTTTTCGATTTGGAGACCCAGTACTTC. Encoded protein: CSVFDLETQYF.

On this clone itself: Other nucleotide sequences from this sample produce the same CDR3. The chain couples TRBV7-7 to TRBJ2-5; no clear D. Trimming took off 5 bases at V and 1 base at J, with 8 bases between the two ends. CDR3 length: 13 residues. Germline V CDR1 and CDR2: SSHAT, FNYEAQ (reference sequence). The CDR3 coding sequence is TGTGCCAGCAGCCTGGACGGCCAAGAGACCCAGTACTTC. Protein sequence: CASSLDGQETQYF.

This clone was seen once. This sequence joins TRBV5-1 and TRBJ1-2, with D perhaps matching TRBD1 (5 bases). The CDR3 spans 15 residues. Germline loops: CDR1 SGHRS, CDR2 YFSETQ. V was clipped by 0 bases and J by 5 bases, with 14 bases between them. CDR3 DNA sequence: TGCGCCAGCAGCTTGGGCCCAGGGAAGGGATATGGCTACACCTTC. Encoded protein: CASSLGPGKGYGYTF.

The V gene is TRBV25-1, the J gene TRBJ2-7, with 7 bases matching TRBD1. The CDR3 contains 15 residues. Germline trimming cut 6 bases from V and 5 bases from J; bases unmatched to any gene: 13. Germline lookup yields CDR1 MGHDK and CDR2 SYGVNS. The CDR3 spells CASSASGGPRDEQYF. Here the CDR3 DNA reads TGTGCCAGCAGCGCCTCAGGGGGACCCCGGGACGAGCAGTACTTC.

This clone was detected once. The CDR3 here is CASSWTGSGYEQYF. Here the CDR3 DNA reads TGCGCCAGCAGCTGGACAGGTTCAGGGTACGAGCAGTACTTC. The J gene is TRBJ2-7, the V gene TRBV4-1; TRBD1 matches 7 bases. V shed 5 bases and J 4 bases; nucleotides not matched to a gene: 8. This CDR3 is 14 amino acids long. Germline CDR1 MGHRA, CDR2 YSYEKL.

The V call is TRBV5-1, the J call TRBJ2-3; D remains unclear. There are 15 residues in the CDR3. V was trimmed by 0 bases and J by 3 bases, leaving 11 bases between them. Germline V lookup: CDR1 SGHRS, CDR2 YFSETQ. The CDR3, as DNA: TGCGCCAGCAGCTTGGCAAGCGTAGCAACAGATACGCAGTATTTT. Protein product: CASSLASVATDTQYF.

A single count supports this clone. The chain combines TRBV14 with TRBJ1-1, with D possibly TRBD1 on 6 matching bases. The CDR3 loop spans 16 amino acids. V was shortened by 1 base and J by 1 base, with 13 bases between the two germline ends. Germline values: CDR1 SGHDN, CDR2 FVKESK. CDR3 in amino acids: CASSQVGGLENTEAFF. CDR3 nucleotide sequence: TGTGCCAGCAGCCAAGTCGGGGGCCTAGAGAACACTGAAGCTTTCTTT.

This clone has just a few counts. The junction departs from the called germline gene at one end, perhaps through a read error. The chain is built from TRBV11-2 and TRBJ1-3; the D gene is possibly TRBD1 (5 bases). CDR3 size: 13 residues. Per the germline V gene, CDR1 is SGHAT and CDR2 is FQNNGV. CDR3 sequence: CASSLSDLSTGDF. The CDR3 DNA is TGTGCCAGCAGCTTATCCGATCTCTCAACAGGAGATTTT.

The chain couples TRBV5-1 to TRBJ2-7; the D is unclear. Germline assignment: CDR1 SGHRS and CDR2 YFSETQ. Trimming took 5 bases from V and 0 from J, leaving 12 bases between them. The CDR3 sequence is 14 residues long. The CDR3 spells CASRPDPSSYEQYF. The CDR3 DNA sequence: TGCGCCAGCAGGCCTGACCCGAGCTCCTACGAGCAGTACTTC. Supplemented by reference TRBV5-1 and TRBJ2-7, the full variable domain reads KAGVTQTPRYLIKTRGQQVTLSCSPISGHRSVSWYQQTPGQGLQFLFEYFSETQRNKGNFPGRFSGRQFSNSRSEMNVSTLELGDSALYLCASRPDPSSYEQYFGPGTRLTVT.